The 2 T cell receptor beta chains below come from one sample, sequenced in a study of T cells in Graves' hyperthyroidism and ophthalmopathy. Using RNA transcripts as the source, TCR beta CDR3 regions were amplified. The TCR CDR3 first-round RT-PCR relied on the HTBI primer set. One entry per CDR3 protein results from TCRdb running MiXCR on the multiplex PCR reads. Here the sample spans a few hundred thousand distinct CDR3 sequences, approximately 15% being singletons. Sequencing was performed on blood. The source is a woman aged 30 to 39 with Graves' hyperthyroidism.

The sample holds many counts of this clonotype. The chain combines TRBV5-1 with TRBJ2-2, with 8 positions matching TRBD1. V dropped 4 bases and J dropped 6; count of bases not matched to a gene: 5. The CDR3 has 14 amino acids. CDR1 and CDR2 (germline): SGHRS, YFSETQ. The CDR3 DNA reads TGCGCCAGCAGCGTCCCACAGGGGGCCGGGGAGCTGTTTTTT. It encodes CASSVPQGAGELFF.

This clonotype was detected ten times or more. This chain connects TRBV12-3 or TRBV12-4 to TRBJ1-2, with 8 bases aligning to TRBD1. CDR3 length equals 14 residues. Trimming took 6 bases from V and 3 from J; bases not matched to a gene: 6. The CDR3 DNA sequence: TGTGCCAGCAGCCGGACAGGGCCTTACTATGGCTACACCTTC. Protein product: CASSRTGPYYGYTF.